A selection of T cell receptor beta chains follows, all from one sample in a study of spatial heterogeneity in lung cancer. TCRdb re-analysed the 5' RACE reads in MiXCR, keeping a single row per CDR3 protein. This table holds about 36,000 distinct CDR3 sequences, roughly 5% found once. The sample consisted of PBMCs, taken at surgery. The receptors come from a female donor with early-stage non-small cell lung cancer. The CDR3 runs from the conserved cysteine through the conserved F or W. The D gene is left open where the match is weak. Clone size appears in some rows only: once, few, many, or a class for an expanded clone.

DNA: TGTGCCAGCAGCTTGGTCGCGGGGGGCGGAAATACGCAGTATTTT
CDR3: CASSLVAGGGNTQYF
V: TRBV5-6
size: many
J: TRBJ2-3
D: TRBD2

DNA: TGTGCCAGCAGCTTGTCTCGCGACCGCTACGAGCAGTACTTC
CDR3: CASSLSRDRYEQYF
V: TRBV5-5
size: many
J: TRBJ2-7
D: -

DNA: TGTGCCAGCTCACCATTTCCCAACACTGAAGCTTTCTTT
CDR3: CASSPFPNTEAFF
V: TRBV18
size: many
J: TRBJ1-1
D: -

DNA: TGTGCCAGCTCACGGTTACTCCGACAGGGAGCCTACGAGCAGTACTTC
CDR3: CASSRLLRQGAYEQYF
V: TRBV18
size: few
J: TRBJ2-7
D: TRBD1

DNA: TGTGCCAGCAGCCCCCAGACAGGGCTCTATGGCTACACCTTC
CDR3: CASSPQTGLYGYTF
V: TRBV7-9
size: many
J: TRBJ1-2
D: TRBD1

DNA: TGTGCCACCAGCAGACGACTAGAGGAAAGCACAGATACGCAGTATTTT
CDR3: CATSRRLEESTDTQYF
V: TRBV15
size: many
J: TRBJ2-3
D: -

DNA: TGCGCCAGCAGCGGGACTAGCGGTAACAATGAGCAGTTCTTC
CDR3: CASSGTSGNNEQFF
V: TRBV5-1
size: many
J: TRBJ2-1
D: TRBD2

DNA: TGTGCCAGCAGTTTACAGGGCTCTGGGGCCAACGTCCTGACTTTC
CDR3: CASSLQGSGANVLTF
V: TRBV6-5
size: many
J: TRBJ2-6
D: -

DNA: TGTGCCAGCACCAGGGGGACGGGAGGGCCCTCGGAGACCCAGTACTTC
CDR3: CASTRGTGGPSETQYF
V: TRBV12-3/TRBV12-4
size: many
J: TRBJ2-5
D: -

DNA: TGTGCCAGCAGCTTTTCCCCGGGCTACACCTTC
CDR3: CASSFSPGYTF
V: TRBV11-1
size: many
J: TRBJ1-2
D: -

DNA: TGTGCCAGCAGTATGACAGGGGAGAACATTCAGTACTTC
CDR3: CASSMTGENIQYF
V: TRBV7-9
size: many
J: TRBJ2-4
D: TRBD1

DNA: TGTGCCAGCAATTTGGGGGGACAGTGGACCACTGAAGCTTTCTTT
CDR3: CASNLGGQWTTEAFF
V: TRBV6-1
size: -
J: TRBJ1-1
D: TRBD1

DNA: TGTGCCAGCAGCCCCGCCGGGGGTACCACTGAAGCTTTCTTT
CDR3: CASSPAGGTTEAFF
V: TRBV7-2
size: many
J: TRBJ1-1
D: -

DNA: TGTGCCAGCTCACCCGGGACAGGGGGAGAGTATGGCTACACCTTC
CDR3: CASSPGTGGEYGYTF
V: TRBV18
size: many
J: TRBJ1-2
D: TRBD1

DNA: TGTGCCAGCTCACCTTCGGAAGAGACCCAGTACTTC
CDR3: CASSPSEETQYF
V: TRBV18
size: few
J: TRBJ2-5
D: -

DNA: TGCAGTGCTGTCCGGGACCCCACAGATACGCAGTATTTT
CDR3: CSAVRDPTDTQYF
V: TRBV20-1
size: few
J: TRBJ2-3
D: -

DNA: TGTGCCAGCTCAGACTGGGACAGGAGCGAGCAGTACTTC
CDR3: CASSDWDRSEQYF
V: TRBV18
size: -
J: TRBJ2-7
D: TRBD1

DNA: TGCAGTGCTAGTTTGGGGTCTGAAAAACTGTTTTTT
CDR3: CSASLGSEKLFF
V: TRBV20-1
size: many
J: TRBJ1-4
D: -

DNA: TGTGCCAGCTCACCAGACAGCTCAACTAATGAAAAACTGTTTTTT
CDR3: CASSPDSSTNEKLFF
V: TRBV18
size: few
J: TRBJ1-4
D: -

DNA: TGCGCCAGCAGCCCCAGGGGATTTGGCCAATACCCCGCAGATACGCAGTATTTT
CDR3: CASSPRGFGQYPADTQYF
V: TRBV5-1
size: many
J: TRBJ2-3
D: -

DNA: TGTGCCAGCAGCTTAGATTTACGTTACGAGCAGTACTTC
CDR3: CASSLDLRYEQYF
V: TRBV7-2
size: many
J: TRBJ2-7
D: -

DNA: TGCAGTGCTAAGGGGCCAACTAATGAAAAACTGTTTTTT
CDR3: CSAKGPTNEKLFF
V: TRBV20-1
size: many
J: TRBJ1-4
D: -

DNA: TGTGCCAGCAGAGGGGACGGAACCAGCTACACCTTC
CDR3: CASRGDGTSYTF
V: TRBV6-6
size: many
J: TRBJ1-2
D: -

DNA: TGTGCCATCAGTGAGAAGGGGAAGGGCCCTGGAAACTATGGCTACACCTTC
CDR3: CAISEKGKGPGNYGYTF
V: TRBV10-3
size: many
J: TRBJ1-2
D: -

DNA: TGTGCCAGCAGCCCGGACCCCGGGGGATCCTACGAGCAGTACTTC
CDR3: CASSPDPGGSYEQYF
V: TRBV5-4
size: -
J: TRBJ2-7
D: -

DNA: TGTGCCACCAGTGACCAAAGACAGGACTCGAACACCGGGGAGCTGTTTTTT
CDR3: CATSDQRQDSNTGELFF
V: TRBV24-1
size: many
J: TRBJ2-2
D: -

DNA: TGTGCCAGCAGGATACAACTCGATAATTCACCCCTCCACTTT
CDR3: CASRIQLDNSPLHF
V: TRBV12-3/TRBV12-4
size: many
J: TRBJ1-6
D: -

DNA: TGTGCCAGTCGGCGAGCGGGGGTCACCGGGGAGCTGTTTTTT
CDR3: CASRRAGVTGELFF
V: TRBV7-3
size: many
J: TRBJ2-2
D: TRBD2

DNA: TGTGCCAGCAGCTTAACAGGGGGCGCGGAAAAACTGTTTTTT
CDR3: CASSLTGGAEKLFF
V: TRBV5-5
size: few
J: TRBJ1-4
D: TRBD1

DNA: TGTGCCAGTAGTATCGCGGCGAGAGCTTCCCAGCAGTACTTC
CDR3: CASSIAARASQQYF
V: TRBV19
size: many
J: TRBJ2-7
D: -

DNA: TGCGCCAGCAGCAGGAACTCAGGGGGCCATGGCTACACCTTC
CDR3: CASSRNSGGHGYTF
V: TRBV5-1
size: many
J: TRBJ1-2
D: TRBD1

DNA: TGTGCCAGCAATCCGGGACTAGCGGGGTCCTACAATGAGCAGTTCTTC
CDR3: CASNPGLAGSYNEQFF
V: TRBV9
size: many
J: TRBJ2-1
D: TRBD2

DNA: TGTGCCAGCAGCTTGCAGCGCGATCAGCCCCAGCATTTT
CDR3: CASSLQRDQPQHF
V: TRBV7-2
size: many
J: TRBJ1-5
D: -

DNA: TGTGCCATCAGTGAAGCCCTATCAACAGATACGCAGTATTTT
CDR3: CAISEALSTDTQYF
V: TRBV10-3
size: many
J: TRBJ2-3
D: -

DNA: TGCGCCAGCAGTGAGTCTAGCGGATACAATGAGCAGTTCTTC
CDR3: CASSESSGYNEQFF
V: TRBV10-2
size: many
J: TRBJ2-1
D: -

DNA: TGTGCCACCAGCAGAGCAGGGACAGGGGTTTACGAGCAGTACTTC
CDR3: CATSRAGTGVYEQYF
V: TRBV15
size: many
J: TRBJ2-7
D: TRBD1

DNA: TGTGCCAGCAGCCAGAACACGGACGAAAAACTGTTTTTT
CDR3: CASSQNTDEKLFF
V: TRBV3-1
size: -
J: TRBJ1-4
D: -

DNA: TGTGCCAGCAGCTTAGGCGCTTATCAGCCCCAGCATTTT
CDR3: CASSLGAYQPQHF
V: TRBV7-2
size: many
J: TRBJ1-5
D: -

DNA: TGTGCCAGCTCCCTAGTGGGGGCAAGTGAGGAGCAGTACTTC
CDR3: CASSLVGASEEQYF
V: TRBV28
size: few
J: TRBJ2-7
D: -

DNA: TGTGCCAGCAGTTCCCAAGACAGGAACACTGAAGCTTTCTTT
CDR3: CASSSQDRNTEAFF
V: TRBV6-5
size: many
J: TRBJ1-1
D: -

DNA: TGCAGTGCCCCCGATAGCGGGGCACCGGAGGATACGCAGTATTTT
CDR3: CSAPDSGAPEDTQYF
V: TRBV20-1
size: medium-sized
J: TRBJ2-3
D: TRBD2

DNA: TGTGCCAGCAGCCCACAGGGGGCAAGCACAGATACGCAGTATTTT
CDR3: CASSPQGASTDTQYF
V: TRBV7-9
size: many
J: TRBJ2-3
D: TRBD1

DNA: TGTGCCAGCAGCTTAGCCCCACACAACAATGAGCAGTTCTTC
CDR3: CASSLAPHNNEQFF
V: TRBV7-2
size: -
J: TRBJ2-1
D: -

DNA: TGCGCCAGCAGCCTTGGCAGGGGGGGTGACCAAGAGACCCAGTACTTC
CDR3: CASSLGRGGDQETQYF
V: TRBV5-1
size: few
J: TRBJ2-5
D: -

DNA: TGCAGCGTTACAGGGGGCGGTGAAGCTTTCTTT
CDR3: CSVTGGGEAFF
V: TRBV29-1
size: many
J: TRBJ1-1
D: TRBD1

DNA: TGCAGTGCAGGAGCCCTGGGCGGGACTGGGACCCAGTACTTC
CDR3: CSAGALGGTGTQYF
V: TRBV20-1
size: many
J: TRBJ2-5
D: -